This T cell receptor beta chain was retrieved from a study of technical replicates of blood from a handful of donors. Data came from immunoSEQ multiplex PCR; TCRdb stores just in-frame clones and leaves some out. Here the sample spans some 70,000 clones, 95% to 97% being singletons. V shed 5 bases, J shed 5 bases, and the junction held 8 bases outside the gene matches. The CDR3 sequence is 14 residues long. Germline assignment: CDR1 LGHNA and CDR2 YNFKEQ. The TCR sequence derives from a human donor in good health. The sequencing input was T cells isolated from PBMCs. The rearrangement joins TRBV4-2 to TRBJ2-5; 7 bases align to TRBD2. The CDR3 sequence: CASSDTLAPETQYF. The CDR3 DNA follows: TGTGCCAGCAGCGATACACTAGCGCCCGAGACCCAGTACTTC.